The source of this TCR beta chain is a study of a mutant IDH1 vaccine in newly diagnosed glioma. About the research overall: Vaccination began 4-6 weeks post radiotherapy alone, or with temozolomide cycles. Therapy received beforehand was radiotherapy, temozolomide, or both, with most patients given both. Treated patients had a mean age of approximately 40 years and a sex split that was roughly 60% male and 37.5% female.

As for time point: week 35, safety follow-up. What each vaccine dose contained was 300 ug of mutant IDH1 20-mer peptide, accompanied by topical imiquimod. Across weeks 1, 3, 5, 7, 11, 15, 19 and 23, patients received a vaccination each time, eight in all. Profiled with immunoSEQ multiplex PCR; TCRdb holds only in-frame clones, not every one. Among some 57,000 clones listed, less than 90% were seen once. Of note for this clone: Antigen: not known.

CDR3 length: 17 residues. V gave up 6 bases and J gave up 2 bases; unmatched junction bases: 6. CDR1 is SGHTA, CDR2 FQGNSA, per germline. This specimen consisted of PBMCs, obtained from a glioma patient whose treatment included an IDH1 peptide vaccine. The V and J genes are TRBV7-2 and TRBJ2-1, with 14 bases matching TRBD2. The receptor was isolated from a woman between 18 and 30 years old with glioma. CDR3 amino acids: CASSLTSGGATYNEQFF. For the CDR3, the DNA is TGTGCCAGCAGTTTGACTAGCGGGGGGGCTACCTACAATGAGCAGTTCTTC.